This T cell receptor (beta chain) was retrieved from a study of T cell responses to AZD1222 COVID-19 vaccine. CDR1 and CDR2 from the germline V gene are SGHTA and FQGTGA. The CDR3 runs 15 residues. Trimming left V 5 bases short and J 7 bases short, with 15 bases between. Combined were second doses at about 4 or about 12 weeks. For this clone: What it binds is not known.

Study findings and constraints: The study sampled repertoires only after the peak T cell response. Baseline seropositivity characterized only a handful of AZD1222 recipients. Females outnumbered males among donors, who were mostly white British; clonal diversity was possibly underestimated.

Method: immunoSEQ multiplex PCR; TCRdb's copy keeps in-frame clones and lacks some. The sample holds some 130,000 clones, just under 95% seen once. The TCR comes from an adult who received the AZD1222 COVID-19 vaccine. V gene TRBV7-3 combines with J gene TRBJ1-6; maybe TRBD1 (5 bases). Sequenced here: peripheral blood, sampled 28 days after the second AZD1222 dose. The DNA for the CDR3 is TGTGCCAGCAGCCCCGAGGGGACGTGGAATTCACCCCTCCACTTT. Its protein product is CASSPEGTWNSPLHF.